This T cell receptor beta chain stems from a study of CD4 T cells in relation to SARS-CoV-2 and coronaviruses. Profiling relied on immunoSEQ multiplex PCR, and the TCRdb table lists in-frame clones only, not all of them. The sample contains 18,000 or so clones, about 68% of which appear only once. Notes on this clone: The antigen remains unidentified. The same CDR3 is also encoded by other DNA sequences in this sample.

The unexposed donors gave CD4+ T cells in about 2010-2018, prior to COVID-19. After about 10 days of culture, CD4+ T cells were isolated. Trimming removed 5 bases at V and 1 base at J, with 11 bases between. CDR1 is SEHNR, CDR2 FQNEAQ, per germline (reference sequence). CDR3 length: 14 amino acids. The TCR originated in a human donor in good health. The V and J genes are TRBV7-9 and TRBJ1-1, with TRBD1 as a possible D gene (5 bases). Sequencing was performed on CD4+ T cells from PBMCs, cultured in vitro. In nucleotides, the CDR3 is TGTGCCAGCAGCGGCGGGACGGAGAACACTGAAGCTTTCTTT. It codes for CASSGGTENTEAFF.